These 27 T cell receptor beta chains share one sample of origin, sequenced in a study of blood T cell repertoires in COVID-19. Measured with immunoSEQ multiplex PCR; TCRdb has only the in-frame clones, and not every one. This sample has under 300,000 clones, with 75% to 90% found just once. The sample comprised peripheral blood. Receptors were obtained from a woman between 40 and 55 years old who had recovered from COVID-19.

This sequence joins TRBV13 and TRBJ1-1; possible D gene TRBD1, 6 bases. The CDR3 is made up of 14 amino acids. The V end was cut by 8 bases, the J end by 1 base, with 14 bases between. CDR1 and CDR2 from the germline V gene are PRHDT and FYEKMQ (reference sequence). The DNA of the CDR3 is TGTGCCAGCCTTTCAGGGGCCGGGAACACTGAAGCTTTCTTT. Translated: CASLSGAGNTEAFF.

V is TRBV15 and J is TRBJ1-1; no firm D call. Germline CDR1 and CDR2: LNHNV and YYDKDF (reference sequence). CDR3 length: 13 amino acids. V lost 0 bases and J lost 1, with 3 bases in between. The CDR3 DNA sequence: TGTGCCACCAGCAGAGAAGCGAACACTGAAGCTTTCTTT. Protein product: CATSREANTEAFF.

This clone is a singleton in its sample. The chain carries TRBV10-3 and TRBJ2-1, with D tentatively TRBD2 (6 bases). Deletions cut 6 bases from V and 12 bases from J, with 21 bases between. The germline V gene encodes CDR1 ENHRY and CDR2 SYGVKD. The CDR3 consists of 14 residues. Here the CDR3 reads CAIRETVPGRGQFF. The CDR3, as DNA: TGTGCCATCAGGGAGACAGTGCCAGGGCGGGGGCAGTTCTTC.

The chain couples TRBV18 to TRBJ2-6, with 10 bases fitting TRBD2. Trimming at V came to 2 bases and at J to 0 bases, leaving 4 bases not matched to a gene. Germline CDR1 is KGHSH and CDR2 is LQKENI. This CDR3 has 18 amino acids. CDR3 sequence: CASSPGTSARSGANVLTF. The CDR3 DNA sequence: TGTGCCAGCTCACCAGGGACTAGCGCTCGCTCTGGGGCCAACGTCCTGACTTTC.

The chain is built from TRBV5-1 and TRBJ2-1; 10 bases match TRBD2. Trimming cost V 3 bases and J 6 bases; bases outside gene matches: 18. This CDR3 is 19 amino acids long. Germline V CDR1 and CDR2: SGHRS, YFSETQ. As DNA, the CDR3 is TGCGCCAGCAGCTCCCCGTGGGGGGGCGGGACTAGCGCTTCCAATGAGCAGTTCTTC. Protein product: CASSSPWGGGTSASNEQFF. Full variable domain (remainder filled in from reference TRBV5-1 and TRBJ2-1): KAGVTQTPRYLIKTRGQQVTLSCSPISGHRSVSWYQQTPGQGLQFLFEYFSETQRNKGNFPGRFSGRQFSNSRSEMNVSTLELGDSALYLCASSSPWGGGTSASNEQFFGPGTRLTVL.

The CDR3 region is CASSLDGLAGVTGELFF. Here the CDR3 DNA reads TGTGCCAGCAGTTTAGACGGACTAGCGGGAGTTACCGGGGAGCTGTTTTTT. This chain links TRBV27 with TRBJ2-2, with 13 bases aligning to TRBD2. There are 17 residues in the CDR3. The germline CDR1 and CDR2 sequences are MNHEY and SMNVEV (reference sequence). J gave up 5 bases and V 2 bases, and 5 bases lay outside the gene matches.

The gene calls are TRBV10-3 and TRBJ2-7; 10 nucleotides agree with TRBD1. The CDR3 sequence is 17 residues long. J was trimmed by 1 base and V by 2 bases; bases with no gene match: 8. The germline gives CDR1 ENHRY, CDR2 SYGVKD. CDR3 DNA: TGTGCCATCAGTGAGAACATGGGACAGGGGAAATCCTACGAGCAGTACTTC. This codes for CAISENMGQGKSYEQYF.

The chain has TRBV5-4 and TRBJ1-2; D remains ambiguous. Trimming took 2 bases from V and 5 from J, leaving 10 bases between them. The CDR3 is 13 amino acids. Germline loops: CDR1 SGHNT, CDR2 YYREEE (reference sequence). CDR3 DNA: TGTGCCAGCAGCTTTTCGGGGAATTATGGCTACACCTTC. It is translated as CASSFSGNYGYTF.

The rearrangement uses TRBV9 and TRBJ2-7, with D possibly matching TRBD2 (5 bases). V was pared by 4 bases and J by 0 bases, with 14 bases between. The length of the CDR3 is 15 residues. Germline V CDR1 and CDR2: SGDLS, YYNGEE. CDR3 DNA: TGTGCCAGCAGCCCTCAAGAGGGTAGCTCCTACGAGCAGTACTTC. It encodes CASSPQEGSSYEQYF.

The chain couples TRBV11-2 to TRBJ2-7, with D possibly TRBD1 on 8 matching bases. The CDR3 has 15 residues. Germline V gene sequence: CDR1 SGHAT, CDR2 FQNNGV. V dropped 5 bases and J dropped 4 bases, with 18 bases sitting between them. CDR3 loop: CASSPQGEGPYEQYF. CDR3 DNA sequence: TGTGCCAGCAGCCCACAGGGGGAGGGCCCTTACGAGCAGTACTTC.

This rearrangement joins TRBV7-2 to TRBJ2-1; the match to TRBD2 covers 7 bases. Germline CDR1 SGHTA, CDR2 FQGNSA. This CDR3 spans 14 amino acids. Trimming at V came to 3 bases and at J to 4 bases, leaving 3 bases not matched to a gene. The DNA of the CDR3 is TGTGCCAGCAGCTTGGGACTAAGTTACAATGAGCAGTTCTTC. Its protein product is CASSLGLSYNEQFF. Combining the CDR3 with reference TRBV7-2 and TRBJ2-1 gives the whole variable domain GAGVSQSPSNKVTEKGKDVELRCDPISGHTALYWYRQSLGQGLEFLIYFQGNSAPDKSGLPSDRFSAERTGGSVSTLTIQRTQQEDSAVYLCASSLGLSYNEQFFGPGTRLTVL.

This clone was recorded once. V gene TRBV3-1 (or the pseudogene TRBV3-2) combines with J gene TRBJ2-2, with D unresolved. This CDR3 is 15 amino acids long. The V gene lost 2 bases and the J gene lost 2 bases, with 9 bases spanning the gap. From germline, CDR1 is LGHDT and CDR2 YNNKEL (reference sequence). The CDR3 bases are TGTGCCAGCAGCCAAATAGCCTTTAACACCGGGGAGCTGTTTTTT. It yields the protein CASSQIAFNTGELFF.

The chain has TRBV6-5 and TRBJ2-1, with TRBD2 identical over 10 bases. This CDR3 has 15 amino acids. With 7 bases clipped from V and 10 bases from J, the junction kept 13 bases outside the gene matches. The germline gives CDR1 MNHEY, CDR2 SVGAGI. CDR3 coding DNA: TGTGCCAGCACCTCGGGGCTAGCGGGAGCTTGGGAGCAGTTCTTC. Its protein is CASTSGLAGAWEQFF.

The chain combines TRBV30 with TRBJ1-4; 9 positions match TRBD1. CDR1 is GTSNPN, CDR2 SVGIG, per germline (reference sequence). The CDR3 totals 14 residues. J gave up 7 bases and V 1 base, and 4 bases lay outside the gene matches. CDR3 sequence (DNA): TGTGCCTGGAGTGGAGGGACAGGGACTGAAAAACTGTTTTTT. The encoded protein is CAWSGGTGTEKLFF.

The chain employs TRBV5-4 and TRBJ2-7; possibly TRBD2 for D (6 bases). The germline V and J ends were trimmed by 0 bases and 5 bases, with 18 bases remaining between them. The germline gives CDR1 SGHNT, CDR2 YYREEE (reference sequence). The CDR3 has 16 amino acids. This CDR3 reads CASSLAGEGGRNEQYF. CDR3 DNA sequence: TGTGCCAGCAGCTTGGCCGGCGAGGGAGGTAGGAACGAGCAGTACTTC.

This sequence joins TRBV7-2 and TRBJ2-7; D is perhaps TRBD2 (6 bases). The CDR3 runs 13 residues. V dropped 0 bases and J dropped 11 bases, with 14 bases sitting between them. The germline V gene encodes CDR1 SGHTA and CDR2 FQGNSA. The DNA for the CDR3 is TGTGCCAGCAGCTTAGCGGGGGTGCGGGACGAGTACTTC. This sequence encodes CASSLAGVRDEYF.

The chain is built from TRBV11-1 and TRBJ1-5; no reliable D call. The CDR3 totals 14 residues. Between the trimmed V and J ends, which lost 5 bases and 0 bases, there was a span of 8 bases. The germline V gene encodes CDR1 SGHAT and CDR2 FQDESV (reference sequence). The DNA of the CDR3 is TGTGCCAGCAGCCGCCCAGATAGCAATCAGCCCCAGCATTTT. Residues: CASSRPDSNQPQHF.

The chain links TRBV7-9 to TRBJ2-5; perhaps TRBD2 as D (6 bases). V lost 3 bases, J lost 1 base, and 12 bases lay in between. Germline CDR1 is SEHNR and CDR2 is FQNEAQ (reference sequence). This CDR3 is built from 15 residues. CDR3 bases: TGTGCCAGCAGCTTTAGCGGCGGGCCCCAAGAGACCCAGTACTTC. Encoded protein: CASSFSGGPQETQYF.

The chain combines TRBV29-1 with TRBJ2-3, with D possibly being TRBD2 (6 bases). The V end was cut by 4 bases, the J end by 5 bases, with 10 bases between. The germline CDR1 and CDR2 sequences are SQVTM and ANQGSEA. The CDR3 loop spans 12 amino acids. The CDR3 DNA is TGCAGCGTTGGGCGGGATAAAGATACGCAGTATTTT. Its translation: CSVGRDKDTQYF.

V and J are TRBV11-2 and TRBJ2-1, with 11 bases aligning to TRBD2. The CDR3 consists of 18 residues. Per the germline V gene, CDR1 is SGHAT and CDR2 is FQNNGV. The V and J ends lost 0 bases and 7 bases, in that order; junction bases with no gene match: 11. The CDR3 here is CASSLDPPIAGGQNEQFF. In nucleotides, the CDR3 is TGTGCCAGCAGCTTAGATCCCCCAATAGCGGGAGGGCAGAATGAGCAGTTCTTC.

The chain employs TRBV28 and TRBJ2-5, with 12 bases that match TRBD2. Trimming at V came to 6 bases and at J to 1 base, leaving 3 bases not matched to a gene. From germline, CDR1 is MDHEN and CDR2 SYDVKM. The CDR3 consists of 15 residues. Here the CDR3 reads CASSRTSGIQETQYF. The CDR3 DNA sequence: TGTGCCAGCAGCCGGACTAGCGGGATCCAAGAGACCCAGTACTTC.

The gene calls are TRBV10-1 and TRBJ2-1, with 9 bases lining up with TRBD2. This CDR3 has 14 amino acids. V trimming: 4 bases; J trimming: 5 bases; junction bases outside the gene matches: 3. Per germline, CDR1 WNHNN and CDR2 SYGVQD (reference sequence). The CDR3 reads CASSGGRVDNEQFF. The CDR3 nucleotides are TGCGCCAGCAGTGGCGGGAGGGTTGACAATGAGCAGTTCTTC.

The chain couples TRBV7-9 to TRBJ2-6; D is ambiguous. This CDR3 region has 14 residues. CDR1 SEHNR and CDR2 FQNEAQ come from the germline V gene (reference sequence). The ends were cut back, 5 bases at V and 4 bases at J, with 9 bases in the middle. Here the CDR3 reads CASSQQSGANVLTF. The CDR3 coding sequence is TGTGCCAGCAGCCAACAATCCGGGGCCAACGTCCTGACTTTC.

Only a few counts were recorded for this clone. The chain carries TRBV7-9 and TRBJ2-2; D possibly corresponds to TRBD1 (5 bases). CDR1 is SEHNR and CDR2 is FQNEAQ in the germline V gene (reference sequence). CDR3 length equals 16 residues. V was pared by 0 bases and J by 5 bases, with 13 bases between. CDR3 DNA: TGTGCCAGCAGCTTAGCCGGCAGGGATCGAACCGGGGAGCTGTTTTTT. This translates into CASSLAGRDRTGELFF.

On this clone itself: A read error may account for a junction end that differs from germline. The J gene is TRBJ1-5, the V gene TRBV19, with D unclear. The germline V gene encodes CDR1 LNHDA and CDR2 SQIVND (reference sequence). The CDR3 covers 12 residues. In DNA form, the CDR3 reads TGTGCCAGTAGTATAGCGGATCAGGCCCAATATTTT. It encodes CASSIADQAQYF.

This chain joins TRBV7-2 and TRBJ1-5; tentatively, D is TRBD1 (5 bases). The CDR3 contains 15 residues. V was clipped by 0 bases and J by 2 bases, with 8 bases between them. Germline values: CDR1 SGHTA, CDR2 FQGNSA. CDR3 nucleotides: TGTGCCAGCAGCTTAGCGTGGGGGGGCAATCAGCCCCAGCATTTT. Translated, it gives CASSLAWGGNQPQHF.

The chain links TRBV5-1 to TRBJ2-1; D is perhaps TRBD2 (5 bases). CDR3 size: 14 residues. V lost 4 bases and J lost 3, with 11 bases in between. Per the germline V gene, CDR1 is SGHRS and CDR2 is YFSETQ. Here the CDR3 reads CASSAMSGYNEQFF. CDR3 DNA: TGCGCCAGCAGCGCGATGAGCGGCTACAATGAGCAGTTCTTC.